The clone carrying this TCR beta chain was detected many times. Its antigen is not known. The data were obtained in a study of T cells in Graves' hyperthyroidism and ophthalmopathy. Study results and caveats: From stable hyperthyroidism, ophthalmopathy was set apart by a 13 V-J model. Model-based prediction identified ophthalmopathy a median 6.5 months prior to its onset.

RNA transcripts gave rise to amplified TCR beta CDR3 regions. A set of HTBI primers served as the primers for a first-round RT-PCR of the TCR CDR3. TCRdb passed the multiplex PCR reads through MiXCR, listing each CDR3 protein once. The sample comprises about 400,000 distinct CDR3 sequences, 14% to 15% of which are singletons, and about 31% rests with the top ten. The CDR3 runs 14 residues. Germline CDR1 is GTSNPN and CDR2 is SVGIG (reference sequence). V was pared by 4 bases and J by 2 bases, with 14 bases between. Stable Graves' hyperthyroidism meant no ophthalmopathy progression within 18 months. Sequencing was carried out using blood. This sequence originates from a woman in her twenties or thirties with Graves' hyperthyroidism. The rearrangement uses TRBV30 and TRBJ2-5; D may be TRBD1 or TRBD2 (5 bases each). This CDR3 is CAWTPRWGQETQYF. The CDR3 DNA sequence: TGTGCCTGGACCCCGCGGTGGGGGCAAGAGACCCAGTACTTC.